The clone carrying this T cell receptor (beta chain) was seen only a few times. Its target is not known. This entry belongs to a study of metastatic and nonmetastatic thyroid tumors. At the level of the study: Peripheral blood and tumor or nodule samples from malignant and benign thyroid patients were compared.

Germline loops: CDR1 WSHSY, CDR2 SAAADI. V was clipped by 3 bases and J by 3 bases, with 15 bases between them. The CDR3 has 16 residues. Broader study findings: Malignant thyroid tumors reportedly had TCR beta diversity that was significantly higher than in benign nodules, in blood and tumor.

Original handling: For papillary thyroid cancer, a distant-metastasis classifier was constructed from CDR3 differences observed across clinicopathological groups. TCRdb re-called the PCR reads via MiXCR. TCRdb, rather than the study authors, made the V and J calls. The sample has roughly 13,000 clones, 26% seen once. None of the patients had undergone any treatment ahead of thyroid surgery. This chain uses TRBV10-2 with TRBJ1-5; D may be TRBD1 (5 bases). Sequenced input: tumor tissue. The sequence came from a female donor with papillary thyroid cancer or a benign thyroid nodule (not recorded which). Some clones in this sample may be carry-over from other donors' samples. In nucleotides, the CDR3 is TGCGCCAGCAGTGACGACAGTCAAACTTTCAATCAGCCCCAGCATTTT. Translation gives CASSDDSQTFNQPQHF.